The clone carrying this T cell receptor (beta chain) was seen ten or more times. The germline V and J ends were trimmed by 1 base and 4 bases, with 8 bases remaining between them. The CDR3 extends over 13 amino acids. Germline lookup yields CDR1 SGHVS and CDR2 FNYEAQ. The entry originates in a study of T cells after yellow fever vaccination. Universal primer sites and UMIs were introduced during 5'RACE template-switching synthesis of TCR cDNA. TCRdb analysed the 5' RACE reads with MiXCR anew, one entry per CDR3 protein. The table records hundreds of thousands of distinct CDR3 sequences, around 4% of them present only once.

This sequence joins TRBV7-6 and TRBJ2-7; no clear D gene. This clonotype was obtained from a man aged 18 to 35 who received the YFV17D yellow fever vaccine. This material consisted of PBMCs, taken on the day of the yellow fever booster vaccination. The CDR3 here is CASSLEQRYEQYF. In DNA, the CDR3 is TGTGCCAGCAGCTTAGAACAACGGTACGAGCAGTACTTC. Complete variable domain (other parts from reference TRBV7-6 and TRBJ2-7): GAGVSQSPRYKVTKRGQDVALRCDPISGHVSLYWYRQALGQGPEFLTYFNYEAQQDKSGLPNDRFSAERPEGSISTLTIQRTEQRDSAMYRCASSLEQRYEQYFGPGTRLTVT.